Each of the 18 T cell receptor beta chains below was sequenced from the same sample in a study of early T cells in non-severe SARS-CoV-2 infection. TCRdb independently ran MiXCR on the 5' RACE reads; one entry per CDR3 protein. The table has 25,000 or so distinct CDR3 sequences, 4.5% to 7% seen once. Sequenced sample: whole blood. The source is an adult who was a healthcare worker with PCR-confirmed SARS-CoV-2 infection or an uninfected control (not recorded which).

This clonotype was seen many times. The DNA of the CDR3 is TGTGCCAGCAGCCCGGACGCCACAGATACGCAGTATTTT. Translating it yields CASSPDATDTQYF. The chain is built from TRBV7-9 and TRBJ2-3; no clear D gene. Between the trimmed V and J ends, which lost 5 bases and 2 bases, there was a span of 8 bases. CDR3 size: 13 residues. Germline V gives CDR1 SEHNR, CDR2 FQNEAQ (reference sequence).

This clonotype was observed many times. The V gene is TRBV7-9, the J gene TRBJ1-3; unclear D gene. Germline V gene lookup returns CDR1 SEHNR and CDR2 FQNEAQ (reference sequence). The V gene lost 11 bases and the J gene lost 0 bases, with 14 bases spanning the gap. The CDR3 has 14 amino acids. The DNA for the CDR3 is TGTGCCTGGAGTCCGGAGAACTCTGGAAACACCATATATTTT. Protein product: CAWSPENSGNTIYF.

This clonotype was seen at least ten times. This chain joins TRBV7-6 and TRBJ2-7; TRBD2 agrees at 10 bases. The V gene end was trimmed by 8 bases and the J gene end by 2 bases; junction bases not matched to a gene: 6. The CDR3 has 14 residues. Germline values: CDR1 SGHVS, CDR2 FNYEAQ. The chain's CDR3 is CASGTLAGTYEQYF. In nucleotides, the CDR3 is TGTGCCAGCGGTACACTAGCGGGGACCTACGAGCAGTACTTC.

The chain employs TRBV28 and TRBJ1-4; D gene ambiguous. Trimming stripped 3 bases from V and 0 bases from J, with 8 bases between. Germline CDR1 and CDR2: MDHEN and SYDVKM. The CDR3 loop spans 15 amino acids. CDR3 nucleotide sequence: TGTGCCAGCAGTTTTCAAGGAGCAACTAATGAAAAACTGTTTTTT. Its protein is CASSFQGATNEKLFF.

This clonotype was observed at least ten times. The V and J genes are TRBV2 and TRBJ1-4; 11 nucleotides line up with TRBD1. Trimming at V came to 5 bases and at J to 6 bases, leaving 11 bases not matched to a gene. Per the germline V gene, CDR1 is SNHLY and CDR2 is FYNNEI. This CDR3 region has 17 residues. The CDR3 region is CASSPMPGQGAYEKLFF. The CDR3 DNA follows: TGTGCCAGCAGTCCAATGCCAGGACAGGGGGCCTATGAAAAACTGTTTTTT. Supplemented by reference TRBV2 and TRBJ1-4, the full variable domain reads EPEVTQTPSHQVTQMGQEVILRCVPISNHLYFYWYRQILGQKVEFLVSFYNNEISEKSEIFDDQFSVERPDGSNFTLKIRSTKLEDSAMYFCASSPMPGQGAYEKLFFGSGTQLSVL.

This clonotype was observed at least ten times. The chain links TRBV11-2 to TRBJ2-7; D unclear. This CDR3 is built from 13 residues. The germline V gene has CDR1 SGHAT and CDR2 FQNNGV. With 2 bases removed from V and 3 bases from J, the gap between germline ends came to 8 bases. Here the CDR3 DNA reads TGTGCCAGCAGCTTAATTCCCGACTACGAGCAGTACTTC. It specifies CASSLIPDYEQYF.

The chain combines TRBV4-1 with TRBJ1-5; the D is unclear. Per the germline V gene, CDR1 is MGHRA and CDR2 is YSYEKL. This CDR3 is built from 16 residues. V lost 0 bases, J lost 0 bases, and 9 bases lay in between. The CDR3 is CASSQDNTHSNQPQHF. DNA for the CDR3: TGCGCCAGCAGCCAAGATAACACCCATAGCAATCAGCCCCAGCATTTT.

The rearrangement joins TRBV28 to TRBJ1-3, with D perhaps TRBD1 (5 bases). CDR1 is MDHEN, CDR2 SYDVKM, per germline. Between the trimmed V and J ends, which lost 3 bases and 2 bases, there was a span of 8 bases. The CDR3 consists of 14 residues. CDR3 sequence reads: CASSFRVPGNTIYF. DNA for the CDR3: TGTGCCAGCAGTTTCAGGGTCCCTGGAAACACCATATATTTT. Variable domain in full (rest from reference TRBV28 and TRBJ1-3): DVKVTQSSRYLVKRTGEKVFLECVQDMDHENMFWYRQDPGLGLRLIYFSYDVKMKEKGDIPEGYSVSREKKERFSLILESASTNQTSMYLCASSFRVPGNTIYFGEGSWLTVV.

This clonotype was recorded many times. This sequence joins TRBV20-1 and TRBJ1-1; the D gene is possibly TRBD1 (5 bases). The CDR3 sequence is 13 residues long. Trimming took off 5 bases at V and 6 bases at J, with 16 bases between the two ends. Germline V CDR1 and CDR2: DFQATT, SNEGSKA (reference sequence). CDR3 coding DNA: TGCAGTGCTCGGGGCCCTCTTGACGCTGAAGCTTTCTTT. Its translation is CSARGPLDAEAFF.

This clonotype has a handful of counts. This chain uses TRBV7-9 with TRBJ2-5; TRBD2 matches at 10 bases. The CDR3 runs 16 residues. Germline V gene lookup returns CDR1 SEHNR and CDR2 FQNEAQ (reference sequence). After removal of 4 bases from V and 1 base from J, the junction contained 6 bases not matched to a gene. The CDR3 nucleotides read TGTGCCAGCAGCTCGCTAGCGGGGGTTGTCCAAGAGACCCAGTACTTC. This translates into CASSSLAGVVQETQYF.

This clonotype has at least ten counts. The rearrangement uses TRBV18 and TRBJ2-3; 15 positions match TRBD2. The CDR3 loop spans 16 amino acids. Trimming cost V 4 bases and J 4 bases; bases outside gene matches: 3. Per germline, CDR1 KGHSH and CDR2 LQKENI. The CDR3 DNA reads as TGTGCCAGCTCACGGACTAGCGGGGGGGCCTCAGATACGCAGTATTTT. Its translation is CASSRTSGGASDTQYF.

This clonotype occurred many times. The CDR3: CASSRILGRSSYNEQFF. The CDR3 DNA sequence: TGTGCCAGCAGCCGCATCCTCGGACGGAGCTCCTACAATGAGCAGTTCTTC. The chain couples TRBV6-5 to TRBJ2-1; D not certain. V lost 6 bases and J lost 0, with 18 bases in between. Looked up from germline, CDR1 is MNHEY and CDR2 is SVGAGI. The CDR3 extends over 17 amino acids.

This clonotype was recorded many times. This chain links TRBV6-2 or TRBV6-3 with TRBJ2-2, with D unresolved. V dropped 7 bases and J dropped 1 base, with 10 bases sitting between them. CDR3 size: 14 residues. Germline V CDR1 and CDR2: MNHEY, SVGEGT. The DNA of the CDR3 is TGTGCCAGCAACCGGGCCTTGAACACCGGGGAGCTGTTTTTT. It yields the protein CASNRALNTGELFF.

CDR3 bases: TGTGCCAGCTCACCGGACAGTTACAATGAGCAGTTCTTC. Its protein product is CASSPDSYNEQFF. The V gene is TRBV18, the J gene TRBJ2-1, with D possibly matching TRBD1 (6 bases). This CDR3 is 13 amino acids long. CDR1 KGHSH and CDR2 LQKENI come from the germline V gene. Between the trimmed V and J ends, which lost 3 bases and 4 bases, there was a span of 7 bases.

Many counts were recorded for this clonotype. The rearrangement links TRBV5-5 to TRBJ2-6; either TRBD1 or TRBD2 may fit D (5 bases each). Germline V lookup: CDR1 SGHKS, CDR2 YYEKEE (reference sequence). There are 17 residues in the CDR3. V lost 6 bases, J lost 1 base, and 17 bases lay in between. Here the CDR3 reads CASKERGAGSGANVLTF. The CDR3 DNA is TGTGCCAGCAAAGAGAGGGGCGCCGGATCTGGGGCCAACGTCCTGACTTTC.

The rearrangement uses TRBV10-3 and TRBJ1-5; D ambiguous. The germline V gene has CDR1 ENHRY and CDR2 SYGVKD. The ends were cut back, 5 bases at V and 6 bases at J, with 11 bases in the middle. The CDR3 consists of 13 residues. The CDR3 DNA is TGTGCCATCAGTTACGGCCTCCGTCAGCCCCAGCATTTT. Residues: CAISYGLRQPQHF.

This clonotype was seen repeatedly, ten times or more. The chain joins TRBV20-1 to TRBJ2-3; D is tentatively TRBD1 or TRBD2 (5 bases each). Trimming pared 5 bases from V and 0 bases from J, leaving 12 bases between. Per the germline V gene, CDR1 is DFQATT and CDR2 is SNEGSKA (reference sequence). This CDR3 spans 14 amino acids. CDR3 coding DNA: TGCAGTGCTCGACTGGGACCTAGCACAGATACGCAGTATTTT. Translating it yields CSARLGPSTDTQYF.

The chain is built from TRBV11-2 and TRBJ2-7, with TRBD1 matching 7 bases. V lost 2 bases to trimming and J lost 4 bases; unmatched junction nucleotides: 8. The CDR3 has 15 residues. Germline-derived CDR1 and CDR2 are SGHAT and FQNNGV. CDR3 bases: TGTGCCAGCAGCTTAAGGTCCCAGGGGGAATACGAGCAGTACTTC. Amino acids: CASSLRSQGEYEQYF.